These T cell receptor beta chains were read from a single sample in a study of early T cells in non-severe SARS-CoV-2 infection. TCRdb analysed the 5' RACE reads with MiXCR anew, one entry per CDR3 protein. In the table there are approximately 71,000 distinct CDR3 sequences, around 12% of which are singletons. The sample was whole blood, taken at baseline. These receptors originate from an adult who was a healthcare worker with PCR-confirmed SARS-CoV-2 infection or an uninfected control (not recorded which). CDR3s include the opening cysteine and the closing phenylalanine or tryptophan. The order of the fields is clone size, D gene, J gene, V gene, CDR3 protein, CDR3 DNA. D genes are given only for firm matches. Size is stated for part of the rows, as once, few or many counts, or as a class when the clone is expanded.

few TRBD1 TRBJ1-2 TRBV28 CASNLWDRTYGYTF TGTGCCAGCAACTTATGGGACAGAACCTATGGCTACACCTTC
few TRBD2 TRBJ2-7 TRBV29-1 CSPPGGRYYEQYF TGCAGCCCTCCGGGGGGGCGATACTACGAGCAGTACTTC
- TRBD1 TRBJ2-7 TRBV28 CASRGQGAHPYEQYF TGTGCCAGCAGGGGTCAGGGGGCGCATCCCTACGAGCAGTACTTC
- TRBD1 TRBJ2-3 TRBV7-9 CASSSQGLGTDTQYF TGTGCCAGCAGCTCACAGGGGTTGGGCACAGATACGCAGTATTTT
- - TRBJ2-1 TRBV29-1 CSVERGVPNEQFF TGCAGCGTTGAACGTGGGGTCCCCAATGAGCAGTTCTTC
few - TRBJ2-1 TRBV5-4 CASSLDIGAEGTGQFF TGTGCCAGCAGCTTGGATATTGGGGCTGAGGGGACTGGGCAGTTCTTC
few - TRBJ2-7 TRBV9 CASSVGQFSYEQYF TGTGCCAGCAGCGTAGGACAGTTCAGCTACGAGCAGTACTTC
- - TRBJ2-3 TRBV19 CASSIWGADTQYF TGTGCCAGTAGTATATGGGGGGCAGATACGCAGTATTTT
- - TRBJ2-3 TRBV9 CASSVTASTDTQYF TGTGCCAGCAGCGTGACAGCTAGCACAGATACGCAGTATTTT
medium-sized - TRBJ2-7 TRBV6-5 CASSHRDGYEQYF TGTGCCAGCAGTCACAGGGACGGGTACGAGCAGTACTTC
- - TRBJ1-5 TRBV6-1 CASSAPIAGGNQPQHF TGTGCCAGCAGTGCCCCCATCGCAGGGGGCAATCAGCCCCAGCATTTT
- - TRBJ2-2 TRBV9 CASSVLDLPGELFF TGTGCCAGCAGCGTACTAGATCTTCCCGGGGAGCTGTTTTTT
many TRBD1 TRBJ1-5 TRBV19 CASSRARGSDQPQHF TGTGCCAGTAGTCGAGCCAGGGGGTCGGATCAGCCCCAGCATTTT
few - TRBJ2-3 TRBV2 CASPLSEGGDTQYF TGTGCCAGCCCCTTGTCGGAGGGGGGCGATACGCAGTATTTT
many TRBD1 TRBJ2-7 TRBV5-1 CASSLRQGTYEQYF TGCGCCAGCAGCCTCCGACAGGGCACCTACGAGCAGTACTTC
- - TRBJ1-4 TRBV20-1 CSARGWDEKLFF TGCAGTGCTAGGGGATGGGATGAAAAACTGTTTTTT
once TRBD2 TRBJ2-2 TRBV20-1 CSARLRGGRSTGELFF TGCAGTGCTAGACTGCGGGGGGGCCGGAGCACCGGGGAGCTGTTTTTT
many TRBD2 TRBJ2-3 TRBV29-1 CSVEGLAGTSTDTQYF TGCAGCGTTGAAGGGCTAGCGGGGACTAGCACAGATACGCAGTATTTT